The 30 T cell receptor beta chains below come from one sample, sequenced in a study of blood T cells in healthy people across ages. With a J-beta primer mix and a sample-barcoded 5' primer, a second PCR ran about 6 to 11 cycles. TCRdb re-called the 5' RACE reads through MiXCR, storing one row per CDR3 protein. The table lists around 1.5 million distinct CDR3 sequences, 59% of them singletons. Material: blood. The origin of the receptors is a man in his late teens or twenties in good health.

Here the CDR3 reads CASSLVVGEKLFF. The CDR3 DNA reads as TGTGCCAGCAGTTTGGTTGTGGGCGAAAAACTGTTTTTT. The J gene is TRBJ1-4, the V gene TRBV27, with D unresolved. Trimming shortened V by 3 bases and J by 8 bases, and 10 bases separated the two germline ends. The CDR3 loop spans 13 amino acids. Germline V gives CDR1 MNHEY, CDR2 SMNVEV (reference sequence).

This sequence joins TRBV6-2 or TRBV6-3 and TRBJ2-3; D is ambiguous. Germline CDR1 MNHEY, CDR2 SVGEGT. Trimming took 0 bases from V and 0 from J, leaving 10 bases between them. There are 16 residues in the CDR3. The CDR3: CASSYSAQISTDTQYF. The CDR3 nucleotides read TGTGCCAGCAGTTACTCGGCCCAAATCAGCACAGATACGCAGTATTTT.

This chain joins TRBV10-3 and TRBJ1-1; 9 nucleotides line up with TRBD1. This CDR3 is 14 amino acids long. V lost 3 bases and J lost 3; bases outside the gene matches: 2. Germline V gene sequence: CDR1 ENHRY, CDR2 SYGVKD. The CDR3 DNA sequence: TGTGCCATCAGTGAAGGACAGGGGTACACTGAAGCTTTCTTT. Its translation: CAISEGQGYTEAFF.

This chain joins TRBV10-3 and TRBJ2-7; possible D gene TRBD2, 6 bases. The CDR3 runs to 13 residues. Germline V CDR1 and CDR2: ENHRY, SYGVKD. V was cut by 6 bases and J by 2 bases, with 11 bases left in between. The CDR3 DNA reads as TGTGCCATCAGCAGGGACTTCACCTACGAGCAGTACTTC. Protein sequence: CAISRDFTYEQYF.

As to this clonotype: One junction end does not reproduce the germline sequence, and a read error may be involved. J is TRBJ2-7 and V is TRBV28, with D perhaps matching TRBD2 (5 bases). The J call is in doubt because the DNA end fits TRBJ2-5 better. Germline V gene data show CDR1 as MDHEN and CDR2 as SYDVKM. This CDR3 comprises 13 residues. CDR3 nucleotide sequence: TGTTCCAGCAGTTTCCTAGCCGAAGAGACCCAGTACTTC. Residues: CSSSFLAEETQYF.

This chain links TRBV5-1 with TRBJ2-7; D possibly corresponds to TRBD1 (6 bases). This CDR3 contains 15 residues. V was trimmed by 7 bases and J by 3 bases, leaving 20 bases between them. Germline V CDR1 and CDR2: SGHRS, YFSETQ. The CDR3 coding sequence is TGCGCCAGCCAACCACAGCAGGGGAAAGGCTACGAGCAGTACTTC. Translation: CASQPQQGKGYEQYF.

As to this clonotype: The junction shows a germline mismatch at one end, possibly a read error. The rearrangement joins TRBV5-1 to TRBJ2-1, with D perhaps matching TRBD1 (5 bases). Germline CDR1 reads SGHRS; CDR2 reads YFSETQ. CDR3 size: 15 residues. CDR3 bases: TGCGCCAGCAGCGAAACCCCAGGGCATAGCAATCAGCAGTTCTTC. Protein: CASSETPGHSNQQFF.

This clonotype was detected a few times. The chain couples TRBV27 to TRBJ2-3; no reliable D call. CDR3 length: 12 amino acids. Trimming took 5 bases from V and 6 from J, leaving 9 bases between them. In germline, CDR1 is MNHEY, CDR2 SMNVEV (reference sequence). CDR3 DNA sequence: TGTGCCAGCAGTGGAATATTGGATACGCAGTATTTT. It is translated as CASSGILDTQYF.

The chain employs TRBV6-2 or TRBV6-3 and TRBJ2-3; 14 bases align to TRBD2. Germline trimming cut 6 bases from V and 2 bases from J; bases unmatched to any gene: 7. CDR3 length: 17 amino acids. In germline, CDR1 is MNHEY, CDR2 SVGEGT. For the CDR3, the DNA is TGTGCCAGCAGCCGCGGACTAGCGGGGGGATACACAGATACGCAGTATTTT. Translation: CASSRGLAGGYTDTQYF.

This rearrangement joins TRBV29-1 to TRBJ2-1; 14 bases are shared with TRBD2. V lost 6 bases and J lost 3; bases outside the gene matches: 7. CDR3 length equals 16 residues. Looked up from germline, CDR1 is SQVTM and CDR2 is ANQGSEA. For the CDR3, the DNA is TGCAGCGTCGAGGGGACTAGCGGGAGCAGCTACAATGAGCAGTTCTTC. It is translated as CSVEGTSGSSYNEQFF.

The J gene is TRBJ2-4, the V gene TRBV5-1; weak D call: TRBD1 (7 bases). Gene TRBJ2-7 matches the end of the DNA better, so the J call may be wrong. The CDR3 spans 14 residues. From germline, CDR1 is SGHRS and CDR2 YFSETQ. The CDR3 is CASSMAGGGYEQYF. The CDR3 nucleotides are TGCGCCAGCAGCATGGCAGGGGGAGGCTACGAGCAGTACTTC.

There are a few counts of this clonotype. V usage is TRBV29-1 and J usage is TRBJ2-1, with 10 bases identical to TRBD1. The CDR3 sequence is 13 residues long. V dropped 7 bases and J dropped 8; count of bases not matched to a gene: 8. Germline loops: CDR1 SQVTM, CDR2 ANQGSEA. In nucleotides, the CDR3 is TGCAGCGCGGCCGGGACAGGGGCTGATGAGCAGTTCTTC. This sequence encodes CSAAGTGADEQFF.

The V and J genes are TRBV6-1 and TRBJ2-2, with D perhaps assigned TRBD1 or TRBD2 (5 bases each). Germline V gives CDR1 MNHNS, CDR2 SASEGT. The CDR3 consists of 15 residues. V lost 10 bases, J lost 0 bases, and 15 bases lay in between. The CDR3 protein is CATTGDASNTGELFF. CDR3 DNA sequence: TGTGCCACCACCGGGGACGCTTCGAACACCGGGGAGCTGTTTTTT.

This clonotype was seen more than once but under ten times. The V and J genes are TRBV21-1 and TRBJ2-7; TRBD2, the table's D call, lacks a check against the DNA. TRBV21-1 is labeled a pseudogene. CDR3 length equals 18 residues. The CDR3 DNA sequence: TGTGCCAGCAGCAAAGCTTGGACTAGCGGGAGAAGGGCCTACGAGCAGTACTTC. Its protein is CASSKAWTSGRRAYEQYF.

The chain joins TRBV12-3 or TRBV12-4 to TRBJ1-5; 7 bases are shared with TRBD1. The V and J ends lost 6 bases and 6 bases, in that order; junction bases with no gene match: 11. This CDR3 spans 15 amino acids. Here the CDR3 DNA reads TGTGCCAGCAGCCGGGACAGTTTGACTGGTCAGCCCCAGCATTTT. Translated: CASSRDSLTGQPQHF.

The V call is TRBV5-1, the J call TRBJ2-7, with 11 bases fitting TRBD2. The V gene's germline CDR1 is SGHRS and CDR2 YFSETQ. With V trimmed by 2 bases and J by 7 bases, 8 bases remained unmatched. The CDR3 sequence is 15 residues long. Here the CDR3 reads CASSFLLAGDDEQYF. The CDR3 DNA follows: TGCGCCAGCAGCTTCTTACTAGCGGGAGACGATGAGCAGTACTTC. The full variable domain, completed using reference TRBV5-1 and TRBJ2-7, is KAGVTQTPRYLIKTRGQQVTLSCSPISGHRSVSWYQQTPGQGLQFLFEYFSETQRNKGNFPGRFSGRQFSNSRSEMNVSTLELGDSALYLCASSFLLAGDDEQYFGPGTRLTVT.

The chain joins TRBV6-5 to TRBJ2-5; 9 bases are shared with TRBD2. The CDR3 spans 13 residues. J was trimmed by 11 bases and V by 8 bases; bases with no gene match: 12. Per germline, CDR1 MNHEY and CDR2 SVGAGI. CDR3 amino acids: CASGAGGGNEQYF. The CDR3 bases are TGTGCCAGCGGGGCGGGAGGGGGGAATGAGCAGTACTTC.

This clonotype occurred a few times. CDR3 nucleotides: TGTGCCAGCTCGTCGACAGGGTGTGAGCAGTTCTTC. This encodes CASSSTGCEQFF. The J gene is TRBJ2-1, the V gene TRBV18; 7 nucleotides agree with TRBD1. Per germline, CDR1 KGHSH and CDR2 LQKENI. The CDR3 runs to 12 residues. V shed 6 bases, J shed 9 bases, and the junction held 5 bases outside the gene matches.

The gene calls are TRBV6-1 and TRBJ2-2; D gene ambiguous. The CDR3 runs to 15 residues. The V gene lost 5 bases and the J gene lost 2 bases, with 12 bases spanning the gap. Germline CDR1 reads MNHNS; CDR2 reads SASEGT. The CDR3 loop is CASSLHLENTGELFF. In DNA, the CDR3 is TGTGCCAGCAGTCTTCACCTAGAAAACACCGGGGAGCTGTTTTTT.

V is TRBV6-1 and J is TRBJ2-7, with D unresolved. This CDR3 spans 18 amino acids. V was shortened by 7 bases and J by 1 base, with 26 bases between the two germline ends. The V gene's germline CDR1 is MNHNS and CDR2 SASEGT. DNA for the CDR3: TGTGCCAGCACTCCGGCCGAGTTGGGGATCTTTTTTTCCTACGAGCAGTACTTC. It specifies CASTPAELGIFFSYEQYF.

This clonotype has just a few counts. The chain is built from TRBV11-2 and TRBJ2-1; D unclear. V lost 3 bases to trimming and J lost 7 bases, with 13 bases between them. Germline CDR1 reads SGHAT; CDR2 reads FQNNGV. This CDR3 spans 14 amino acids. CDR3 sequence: CASSFDSPINEQFF. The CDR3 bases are TGTGCCAGCAGCTTTGACTCTCCAATAAATGAGCAGTTCTTC.

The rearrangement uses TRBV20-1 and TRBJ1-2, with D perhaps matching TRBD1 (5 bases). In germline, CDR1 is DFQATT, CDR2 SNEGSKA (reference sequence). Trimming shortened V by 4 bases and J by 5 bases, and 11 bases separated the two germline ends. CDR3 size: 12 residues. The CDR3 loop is CSANRDGYGYTF. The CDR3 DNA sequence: TGCAGTGCTAACCGGGACGGTTATGGCTACACCTTC.

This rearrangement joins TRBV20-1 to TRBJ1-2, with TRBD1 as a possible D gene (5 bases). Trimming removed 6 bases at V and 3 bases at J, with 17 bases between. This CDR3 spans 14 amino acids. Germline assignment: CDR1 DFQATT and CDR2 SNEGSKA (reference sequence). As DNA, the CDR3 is TGCAGTGCCCCAGGGACGCCGTATTACTATGGCTACACCTTC. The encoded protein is CSAPGTPYYYGYTF.

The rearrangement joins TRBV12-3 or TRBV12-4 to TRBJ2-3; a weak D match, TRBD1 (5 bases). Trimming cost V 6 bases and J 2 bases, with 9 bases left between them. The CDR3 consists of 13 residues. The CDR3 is CASRPGYTDTQYF. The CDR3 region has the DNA TGTGCCAGCAGGCCAGGGTACACAGATACGCAGTATTTT.

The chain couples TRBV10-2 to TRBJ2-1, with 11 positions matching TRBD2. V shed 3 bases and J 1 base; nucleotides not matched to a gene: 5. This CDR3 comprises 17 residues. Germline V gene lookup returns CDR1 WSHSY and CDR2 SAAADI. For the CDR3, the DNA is TGCGCCAGCAGTGATACTAGCGGGAGCGAATCCTACAATGAGCAGTTCTTC. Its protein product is CASSDTSGSESYNEQFF.

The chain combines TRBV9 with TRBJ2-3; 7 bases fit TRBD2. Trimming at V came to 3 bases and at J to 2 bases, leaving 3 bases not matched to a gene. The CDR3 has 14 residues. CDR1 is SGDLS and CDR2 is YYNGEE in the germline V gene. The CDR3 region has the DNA TGTGCCAGCAGCGGGCGGGGGACCACAGATACGCAGTATTTT. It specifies CASSGRGTTDTQYF.

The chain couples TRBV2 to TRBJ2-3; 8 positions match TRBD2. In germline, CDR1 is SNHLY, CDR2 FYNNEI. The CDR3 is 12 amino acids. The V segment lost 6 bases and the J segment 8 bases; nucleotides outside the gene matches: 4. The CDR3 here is CASSASGSTQYF. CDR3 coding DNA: TGTGCCAGCAGCGCAAGCGGGAGTACGCAGTATTTT. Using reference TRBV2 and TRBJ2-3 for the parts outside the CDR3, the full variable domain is EPEVTQTPSHQVTQMGQEVILRCVPISNHLYFYWYRQILGQKVEFLVSFYNNEISEKSEIFDDQFSVERPDGSNFTLKIRSTKLEDSAMYFCASSASGSTQYFGPGTRLTVL.

This CDR3 is CASSPNMGDTQYF. CDR3 nucleotides: TGTGCCAGCAGCCCTAACATGGGAGATACGCAGTATTTT. This chain joins TRBV7-2 and TRBJ2-3; D is undetermined. V was cut by 5 bases and J by 5 bases, with 11 bases left in between. Germline V gene lookup returns CDR1 SGHTA and CDR2 FQGNSA. This CDR3 is 13 amino acids long.

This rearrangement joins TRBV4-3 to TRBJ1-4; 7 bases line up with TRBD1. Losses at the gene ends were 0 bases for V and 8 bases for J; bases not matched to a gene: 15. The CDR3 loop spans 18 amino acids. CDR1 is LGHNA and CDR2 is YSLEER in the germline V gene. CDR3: CASSQDYGIQGWGEKLFF. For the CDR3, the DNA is TGCGCCAGCAGCCAAGACTATGGGATACAGGGGTGGGGAGAAAAACTGTTTTTT.

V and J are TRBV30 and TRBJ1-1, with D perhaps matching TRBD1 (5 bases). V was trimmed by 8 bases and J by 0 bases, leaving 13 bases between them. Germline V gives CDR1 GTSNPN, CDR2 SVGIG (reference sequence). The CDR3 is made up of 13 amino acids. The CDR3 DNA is TGTGCCATCGGGACGTTCATGAACACTGAAGCTTTCTTT. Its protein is CAIGTFMNTEAFF.